Listed below are T cell receptor beta chains from one sample, sequenced in a study of post-analysis software for immune sequencing data. TCRdb re-called the PCR reads through MiXCR, storing one row per CDR3 protein. The data show fewer than 850,000 distinct CDR3 sequences, 25% to 30% seen once. The specimen was blood. The receptors were sampled from a girl aged 5-17 years with multiple sclerosis. Both conserved end residues are part of each CDR3. The D gene is left open where the match is weak. Only part of the rows carry a size: once, few, many, or a class if the clone is expanded.

J gene	D gene	clone size	V gene	CDR3 DNA	CDR3 protein
TRBJ1-1	.	few	TRBV12-3/TRBV12-4	TGTGCCAGCAGTTCCGGGCTACCTGAAGCTTTCTTT	CASSSGLPEAFF
TRBJ1-6	.	once	TRBV25-1	TGTGCCAGCAGCCCAACAGGGTTCGGATCACCCCTCCACTTT	CASSPTGFGSPLHF
TRBJ1-5	TRBD1	few	TRBV5-1	TGCGCCAGCAGCCCAAGTAGGGACAGGGGGTTCAATCAGCCCCAGCATTTT	CASSPSRDRGFNQPQHF
TRBJ2-3	TRBD2	.	TRBV7-9	TGTGCCAGCATCGGAGCTAGCGGGAGACGAGGAAGCACAGATACGCAGTATTTT	CASIGASGRRGSTDTQYF
TRBJ1-2	.	once	TRBV6-7	TGTGCCAGCAGGCCGAGACAGAATGGCTACACCTTC	CASRPRQNGYTF
TRBJ1-5	.	.	TRBV12-3/TRBV12-4	TGTGCCATCACGAAATTAGGGAGCAATCAGCCCCAGCATTTT	CAITKLGSNQPQHF
TRBJ2-2	.	.	TRBV20-1	TGCAGTGCTAGAGTAAGGAACATAAACACCGGGGAGCTGTTTTTT	CSARVRNINTGELFF
TRBJ2-7	.	.	TRBV9	TGTGCCAGCAGCTCGACGGACGGGCCTGGGTACGAGCAGTACTTC	CASSSTDGPGYEQYF
TRBJ2-1	TRBD1	many	TRBV28	TGTGCCAGCAGTTTATCGAGGGGGCGATACAATGAGCAGTTCTTC	CASSLSRGRYNEQFF
TRBJ1-4	TRBD1	.	TRBV28	TGTGCCAGCAAGGGTCAGGGGGCGGGAAAACTGTTTTTT	CASKGQGAGKLFF
TRBJ2-3	.	few	TRBV9	TGTGCCAGCAGCGCGGACGGAGGAAGCACAGATACGCAGTATTTT	CASSADGGSTDTQYF
TRBJ2-3	.	.	TRBV24-1	TGTGCCACCAGTGGCTGGGCCACAGGGGATACGCAGTATTTT	CATSGWATGDTQYF
TRBJ2-1	.	many	TRBV28	TGTGCCAGCAGTTTATCCCGGAACAATGAGCAGTTCTTC	CASSLSRNNEQFF
TRBJ2-7	TRBD2	.	TRBV27	TGTGCCAGCAGTTTAAGGGGAGGGGTTCCGGTGGCCTACGAGCAGTACTTC	CASSLRGGVPVAYEQYF
TRBJ1-2	.	.	TRBV7-2	TGTGCCAGCAGCTTATCGAACAGGCCGGAAGGCTACACCTTC	CASSLSNRPEGYTF
TRBJ1-2	TRBD1	.	TRBV20-1	TGCAGTGCTAGAGTTCGGGACAGGGGAAGCTATGGCTACACCTTC	CSARVRDRGSYGYTF
TRBJ1-5	.	.	TRBV20-1	TGCAGTGCTAGACGCAGGGGAGGGGGATTCAATCAGCCCCAGCATTTT	CSARRRGGGFNQPQHF
TRBJ2-1	.	.	TRBV6-5	TGTGCCAGCAGTTACTCAAGGTCGGGCAAAGACTACATGGGATTGTTCTTC	CASSYSRSGKDYMGLFF
TRBJ1-1	.	.	TRBV20-1	TGCAGTGCTAGCGCGGACGGGCCTGAAGCTTTCTTT	CSASADGPEAFF
TRBJ1-2	.	.	TRBV7-2	TGTGCCAGCAGCACCCAAGGCCTCGAACAGGGCCACTATGGCTACACCTTC	CASSTQGLEQGHYGYTF
TRBJ2-1	TRBD2	few	TRBV20-1	TGCAGTGCTAGGGCGCTAGCGGGGGACACCTACAATGAGCAGTTCTTC	CSARALAGDTYNEQFF
TRBJ2-5	TRBD2	.	TRBV7-2	TGTGCCAGCAGCTTAGCGCCTAGCGGGGGTGGAGAGACCCAGTACTTC	CASSLAPSGGGETQYF
TRBJ2-1	.	.	TRBV5-6	TGTGCCAGCAGCTTGGCAGCACGAACGGCCCACAATGAGCGGTTCTTC	CASSLAARTAHNERFF
TRBJ2-7	TRBD2	few	TRBV6-5	TGTGCCAGCAGAAAACGGACTAGCGGGAGTTACGAGCAGTACTTC	CASRKRTSGSYEQYF
TRBJ1-5	.	.	TRBV7-2	TGTGCCAGCAGCTTAGTCCTCGGGGCAAATCAGCCCCAGCATTTT	CASSLVLGANQPQHF
TRBJ2-5	TRBD2	few	TRBV7-2	TGTGCCAGCAGCAATAGCGGGAGTAGGCAAGAGACCCAGTACTTC	CASSNSGSRQETQYF
TRBJ2-1	TRBD2	.	TRBV7-3	TGTGCCAGCAGCCTCGGTCAGCCTCGGGGGGGTAGCGGGAGCCCTTCCTACAATGAGCAGTTCTTC	CASSLGQPRGGSGSPSYNEQFF
TRBJ1-6	.	.	TRBV4-2	TGTGCCAGCAGCCAAGATCTGGGCACAGCCCTCCGGGGTTCACCCCTCCACTTT	CASSQDLGTALRGSPLHF
TRBJ1-2	.	few	TRBV5-1	TGCGCCAGCAGCTTGAGCCAGACTAACTATGGCTACACCTTC	CASSLSQTNYGYTF
TRBJ2-5	TRBD1	.	TRBV5-5	TGTGCCAGCAGCTTGTCGGGACAGACGTACCAAGAGACCCAGTACTTC	CASSLSGQTYQETQYF
TRBJ2-5	TRBD2	many	TRBV20-1	TGCAGTGCTGCCGGGACTACCTGGGGAGAGACCCAGTACTTC	CSAAGTTWGETQYF
TRBJ1-1	.	.	TRBV5-5	TGTGCCAGCAGCTTGGATTCCAGGGTCCCTGAAGCTTTCTTT	CASSLDSRVPEAFF
TRBJ1-1	.	.	TRBV12-3/TRBV12-4	TGTGCCAACAGTTTCGGTGAGAACACTGAAGCTTTCTTT	CANSFGENTEAFF
TRBJ2-4	TRBD2	few	TRBV7-2	TGTGCCAGCAGTTCCAATCCCGGGGGGATAGGGGCCAAAAACATTCAGTACTTC	CASSSNPGGIGAKNIQYF
TRBJ2-2	TRBD1	.	TRBV5-1	TGCGCCAGCAGCACGGACAGGGCCGGGGAGCTGTTTTTT	CASSTDRAGELFF
TRBJ2-5	.	.	TRBV20-1	TGCAGTGCGGCAAGGGGGGGAGAGACCCAGTACTTC	CSAARGGETQYF
TRBJ2-3	.	.	TRBV7-2	TGTGCCAGCAGCTTTGGGCAGCCTGGAGGGGATACGCAGTATTTT	CASSFGQPGGDTQYF
TRBJ2-5	TRBD2	.	TRBV29-1	TGCAGCGTTGGAGCTAGCGGCAGTACGGAGGAGACCCAGTACTTC	CSVGASGSTEETQYF
TRBJ2-5	TRBD1	few	TRBV6-6	TGTGCCAGCAGTTACTTACAGGGGGCGAGGCAAGAGACCCAGTACTTC	CASSYLQGARQETQYF
TRBJ2-1	.	.	TRBV20-1	TGCAGTGCTAGAGATCGGGTGGGGCAGTTCTTC	CSARDRVGQFF
TRBJ2-1	TRBD2	few	TRBV4-2	TGTGCCAGCAGCCAAGAGCGGGGGGGCCAACACAATGAGCAGTTCTTC	CASSQERGGQHNEQFF
TRBJ1-2	TRBD1	.	TRBV6-5	TGTGCCAGCAGGGTGACAGGGGTGAGTGGCTACACCTTC	CASRVTGVSGYTF
TRBJ2-5	.	.	TRBV12-3/TRBV12-4	TGTGCCAGCACCTCCCTCCAAGAGACCCAGTACTTC	CASTSLQETQYF
TRBJ2-1	TRBD2	.	TRBV20-1	TGCAGTGCTACCACGGGACTAGCGGGGGGACACAATGAGCAGTTCTTC	CSATTGLAGGHNEQFF
TRBJ1-5	.	.	TRBV27	TGTGCCAGCAGTTTAGCGGACAATCAGCCCCAGCATTTT	CASSLADNQPQHF
TRBJ1-5	.	few	TRBV7-9	TGTGCCAACCTAGGCGCGAATCAGCCCCAGCATTTT	CANLGANQPQHF
TRBJ2-1	TRBD2	.	TRBV28	TGTGCCAGCAGTACCCGGGAGGAGGGGACCCACAATGAGCAGTTCTTC	CASSTREEGTHNEQFF
TRBJ2-5	.	.	TRBV5-1	TGCGCCAGCAGCTTGGGTAGACGGATAAACCTGTGGGTGACCCAGTACTTC	CASSLGRRINLWVTQYF
TRBJ2-6	.	few	TRBV19	TGTGCCAGTAGTATGGCGGCCACCTCTGGGGCCAACGTCCTGACTTTC	CASSMAATSGANVLTF
TRBJ2-5	TRBD2	.	TRBV6-6	TGTGCCAGCAGTTATCCCCCTGGACTAGCGAACAATGAGCAGTACTTC	CASSYPPGLANNEQYF
TRBJ2-3	TRBD2	many	TRBV7-9	TGTGCCAGCAGCCCAAATCCCCATCGCGGGAGGCCCACAGATACGCAGTATTTT	CASSPNPHRGRPTDTQYF
TRBJ1-2	.	.	TRBV11-2	TGTGCCAACAGCGTCTGGGGCCCTAACTATGGCTACACCTTC	CANSVWGPNYGYTF
TRBJ1-5	.	once	TRBV28	TGTGCCAGCAGTTTCAACGGCCATAGCAATCAGCCCCAGCATTTT	CASSFNGHSNQPQHF
TRBJ2-1	TRBD2	.	TRBV7-2	TGTGCCAGCAGCCCGACTAGCGGGACCACCTACAATGAGCAGTTCTTC	CASSPTSGTTYNEQFF
TRBJ2-7	.	few	TRBV7-2	TGTGCCAGCAGCTTAGGCCTAGACAGGAGCTCCTACGAGCAGTACTTC	CASSLGLDRSSYEQYF
TRBJ1-2	.	few	TRBV15	TGTGCCACCAGCAGAGATCGGAACATCCGCTCCAACTATGGCTACACCTTC	CATSRDRNIRSNYGYTF
TRBJ2-1	.	few	TRBV11-3	TGTGCCAGCAGCGCGACAACCTATGAGCAGTTCTTC	CASSATTYEQFF
TRBJ2-7	.	few	TRBV7-9	TGTGCCAGCAGCTTAGTTGACGGGACCTACGAGCAGTACTTC	CASSLVDGTYEQYF